This T cell receptor beta chain originates from a study of immune heterogeneity within non-small cell lung tumors. At the level of the study: Squamous cell carcinomas accounted for several of the tumors, non-squamous carcinomas for roughly 10, and 1 was not otherwise specified.

The length of the CDR3 is 14 residues. Germline V gene lookup returns CDR1 LGHNA and CDR2 YNFKEQ. V was cut by 0 bases and J by 3 bases, with 9 bases left in between. A multiplex PCR containing 32 V primers and 13 J primers was used to amplify TCR beta CDR3. TCRdb reprocessed the multiplex PCR reads via MiXCR and lists one record per CDR3 protein. In the table there are about 21,000 distinct CDR3 sequences, about 29% of which are singletons. Ten or more counts support this clonotype. Its antigen is not identified. Bulk tumor genomic DNA, around 580 ng per sample, was used as template. Several biopsies per primary tumor, spaced far apart, were taken during surgery. Curative operations were performed on patients who had untreated, newly diagnosed non-small cell lung cancer. Overall study findings and caveats: While identical dominant CDR3 beta clonotypes recurred across tumor sites within a patient, high-frequency clones unique to individual sites also appeared.

The V gene is TRBV4-2, the J gene TRBJ2-7, with D tentatively TRBD1 (6 bases). The sequence was collected from a man between 40 and 49 years old with non-small cell lung cancer. Sequencing used lung tumor tissue. The CDR3 DNA reads TGTGCCAGCAGCCAAGATCAGGGGAGCTACGAGCAGTACTTC. This codes for CASSQDQGSYEQYF.